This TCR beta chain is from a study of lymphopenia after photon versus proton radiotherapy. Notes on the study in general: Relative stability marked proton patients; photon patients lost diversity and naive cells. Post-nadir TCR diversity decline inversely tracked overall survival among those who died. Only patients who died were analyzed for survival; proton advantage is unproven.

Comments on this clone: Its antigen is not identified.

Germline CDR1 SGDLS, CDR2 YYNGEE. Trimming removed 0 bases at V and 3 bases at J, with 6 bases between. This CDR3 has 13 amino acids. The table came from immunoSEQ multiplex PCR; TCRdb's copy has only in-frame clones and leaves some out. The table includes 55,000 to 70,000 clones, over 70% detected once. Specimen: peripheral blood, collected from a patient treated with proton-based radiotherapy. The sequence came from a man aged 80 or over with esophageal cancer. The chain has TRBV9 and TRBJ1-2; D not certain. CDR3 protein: CASSVVGYYGYTF. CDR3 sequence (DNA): TGTGCCAGCAGCGTAGTCGGGTACTATGGCTACACCTTC.